The subject of this entry is one T cell receptor beta chain. The antigen it recognizes is unknown. No base quality information exists; no much larger clone differs at one position. Libraries were built with the immunoSEQ multiplex PCR assay. RNA was extracted from all samples and reverse transcribed into cDNA as template for TCR sequencing. First-strand cDNA was synthesized with SuperScript III using a 2:1 mix of oligo-dT and random hexamers. A synthetic immune receptor repertoire was used to measure amplification bias, and any remaining bias was corrected computationally. For the original study's pipeline: After raw reads were preprocessed to remove errors, the CDR3 was defined following IMGT conventions as running from the conserved cysteine to phenylalanine. Clonality was computed as 1 minus the Shannon entropy, with the entropy normalized by log2 of the number of productive unique TCRs. Scalp TCRbeta sequences were cross-referenced with sorted blood CD4 and CD8 repertoires so that the CD4 or CD8 identity of scalp clones could be inferred. What TCRdb holds here is the immuneACCESS table cut down to in-frame rearrangements. Part of the clones is not present; checked against another copy, under half of the missing clones reflect an unresolved V gene, and the others are unexplained. V and J calls plus clone size are reproduced from that table; the DNA served to infer D and trimming. This sample holds 55,000 to 65,000 clones; roughly 47% were observed only once. Roughly half of the sample comes from the top ten.

This record comes from a study of CD8+ T cells in alopecia areata (dated by TCRdb to 2017 to 2018). Turning to the overall study: In both human patients and the C3H/HeJ mouse model, the study applied high-throughput TCRbeta sequencing to look at T cell clonal expansion in alopecia areata. Scalp tissue and sorted CD4+ and CD8+ peripheral blood T cells from patchy and totalis/universalis alopecia areata patients and from healthy controls were covered by human TCRbeta sequencing. Scalp clonality was compared among normal scalp (n=4), patchy alopecia areata scalp (n=8), and alopecia totalis/universalis scalp (n=8). RNA was obtained with the PAXgene miRNA kit for fixed scalp, the miRNeasy kit for PBMCs, and the RNeasy kit for mouse skin. TCRbeta CDR3 regions were amplified by immunoSEQ multiplex PCR with 35 Vbeta forward and 13 Jbeta reverse primers. Study-wide findings and limitations: Lesional scalp, especially in alopecia totalis/universalis, showed higher clonality and more expanded CD8+ clones than normal scalp, suggesting antigenic drive. Shared TCR sequences between patients were less evident than in mice, which may be partly attributable to HLA diversity in the patient population. Unlike mouse skin, where gammadelta T cells dominate, normal human skin contains resident alphabeta T cells that get sequenced too, which complicates analysis of the scalp TCR repertoire.

Peripheral blood and lesional scalp punch biopsies were obtained from patients with alopecia areata. PBMCs were isolated by density centrifugation and stained for CD3, CD4 and CD8, and CD4+ and CD8+ T cells were sorted on a FACSAria. As part of a multicenter biomarker study, untreated alopecia areata patients were recruited. Blood CD8+ T cells from roughly five biomarker-study patients were further sorted into NKG2D-low and NKG2D-high fractions. The CDR3 covers 13 residues, taking in both the cysteine and the phenylalanine. Of all the DNA, just the CDR3 is kept, 39 bases in frame from base 1. Per the germline V gene, MNHEY is the CDR1 and SVGAGI is the CDR2.

The sample consisted of NKG2D-low CD8+ T cells sorted from blood. The sample's cell subset or site, from its label and the paper: sorted CD8+ NKG2D-low blood T cells. The source is a human donor with alopecia areata. In this chain, TRBV6-5 is recombined with TRBJ2-7, with 9 bases matching TRBD2. CDR3 reads: CASALAGLYEQYF. The DNA sequence reads TGTGCAAGTGCACTAGCGGGTTTGTACGAGCAGTACTTC.